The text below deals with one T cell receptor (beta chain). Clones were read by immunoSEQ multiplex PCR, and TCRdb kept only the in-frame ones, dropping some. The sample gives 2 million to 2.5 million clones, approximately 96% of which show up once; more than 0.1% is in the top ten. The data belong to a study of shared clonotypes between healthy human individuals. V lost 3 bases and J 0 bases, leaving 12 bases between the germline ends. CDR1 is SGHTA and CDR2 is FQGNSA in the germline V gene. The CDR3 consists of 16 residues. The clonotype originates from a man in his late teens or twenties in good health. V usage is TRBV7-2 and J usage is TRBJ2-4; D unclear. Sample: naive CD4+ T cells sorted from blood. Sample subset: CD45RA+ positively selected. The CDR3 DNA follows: TGTGCCAGCAGCTTCGCCTGGGATCTAGCCAAAAACATTCAGTACTTC. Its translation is CASSFAWDLAKNIQYF.